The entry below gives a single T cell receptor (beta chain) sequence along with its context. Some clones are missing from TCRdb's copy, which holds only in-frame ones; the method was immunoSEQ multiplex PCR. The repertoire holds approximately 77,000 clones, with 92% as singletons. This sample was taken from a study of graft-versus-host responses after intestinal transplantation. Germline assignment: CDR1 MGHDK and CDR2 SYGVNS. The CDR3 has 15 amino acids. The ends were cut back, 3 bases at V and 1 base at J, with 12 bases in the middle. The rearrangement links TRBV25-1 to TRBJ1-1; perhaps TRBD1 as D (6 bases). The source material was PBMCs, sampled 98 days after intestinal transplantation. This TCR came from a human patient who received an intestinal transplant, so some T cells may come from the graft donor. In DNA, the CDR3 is TGTGCCAGCAGTGACCATACGACAGGGAACACTGAAGCTTTCTTT. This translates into CASSDHTTGNTEAFF.